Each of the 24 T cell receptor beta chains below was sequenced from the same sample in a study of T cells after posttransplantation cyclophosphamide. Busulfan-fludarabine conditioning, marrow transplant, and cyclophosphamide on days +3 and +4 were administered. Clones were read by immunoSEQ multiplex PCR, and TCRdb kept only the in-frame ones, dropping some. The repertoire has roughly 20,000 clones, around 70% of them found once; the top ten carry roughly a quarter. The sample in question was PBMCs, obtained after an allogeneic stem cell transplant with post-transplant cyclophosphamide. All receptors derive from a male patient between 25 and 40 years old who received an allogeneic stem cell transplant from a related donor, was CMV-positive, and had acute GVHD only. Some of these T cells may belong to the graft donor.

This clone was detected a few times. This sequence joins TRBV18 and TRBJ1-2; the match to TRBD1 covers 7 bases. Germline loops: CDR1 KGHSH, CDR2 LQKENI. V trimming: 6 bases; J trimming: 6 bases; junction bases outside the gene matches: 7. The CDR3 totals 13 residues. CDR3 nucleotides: TGTGCCAGCTCCCTCACAGGGGTCGATGGCTACACCTTC. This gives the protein CASSLTGVDGYTF.

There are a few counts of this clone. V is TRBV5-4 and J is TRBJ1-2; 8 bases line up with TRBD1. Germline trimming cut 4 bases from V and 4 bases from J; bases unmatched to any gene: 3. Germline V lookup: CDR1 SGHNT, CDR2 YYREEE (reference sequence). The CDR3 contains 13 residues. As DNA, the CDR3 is TGTGCCAGCAGCCCGGACAGGGCCTATGGCTACACCTTC. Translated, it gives CASSPDRAYGYTF.

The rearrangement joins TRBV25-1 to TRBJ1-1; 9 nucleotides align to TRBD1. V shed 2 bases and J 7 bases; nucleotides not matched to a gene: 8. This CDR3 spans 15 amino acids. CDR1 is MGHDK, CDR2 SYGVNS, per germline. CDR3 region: CASSEPGQGRVEAFF. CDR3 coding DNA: TGTGCCAGCAGTGAACCGGGACAGGGTAGAGTTGAAGCTTTCTTT.

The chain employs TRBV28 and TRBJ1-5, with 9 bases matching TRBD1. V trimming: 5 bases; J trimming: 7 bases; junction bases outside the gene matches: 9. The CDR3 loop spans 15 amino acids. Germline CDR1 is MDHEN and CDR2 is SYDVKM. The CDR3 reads CASSTIGQGRQPQHF. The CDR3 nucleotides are TGTGCCAGCAGTACTATTGGACAGGGGAGACAGCCCCAGCATTTT.

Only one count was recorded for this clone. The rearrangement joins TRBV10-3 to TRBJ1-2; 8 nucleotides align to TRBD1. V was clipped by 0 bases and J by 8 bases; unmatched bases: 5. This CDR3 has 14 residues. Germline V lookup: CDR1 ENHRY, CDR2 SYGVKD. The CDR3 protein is CAISESQGAGGYTF. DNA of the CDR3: TGTGCCATCAGTGAGTCGCAGGGGGCAGGGGGCTACACCTTC.

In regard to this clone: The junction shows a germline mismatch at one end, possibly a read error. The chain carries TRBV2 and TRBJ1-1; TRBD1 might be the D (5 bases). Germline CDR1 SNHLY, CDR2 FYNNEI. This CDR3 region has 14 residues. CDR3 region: CAGRPSGENTEAFF. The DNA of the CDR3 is TGTGCCGGCAGACCCTCGGGGGAGAACACTGAAGCTTTCTTT. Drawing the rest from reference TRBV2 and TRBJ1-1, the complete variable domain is EPEVTQTPSHQVTQMGQEVILRCVPISNHLYFYWYRQILGQKVEFLVSFYNNEISEKSEIFDDQFSVERPDGSNFTLKIRSTKLEDSAMYFCAGRPSGENTEAFFGQGTRLTVV.

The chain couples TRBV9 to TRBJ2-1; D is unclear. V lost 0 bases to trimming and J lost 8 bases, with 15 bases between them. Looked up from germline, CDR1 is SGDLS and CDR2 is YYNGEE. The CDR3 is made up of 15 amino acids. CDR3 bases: TGTGCCAGCAGCGTAGAAGCTAGTAGAAGTCATGAGCAGTTCTTC. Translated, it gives CASSVEASRSHEQFF.

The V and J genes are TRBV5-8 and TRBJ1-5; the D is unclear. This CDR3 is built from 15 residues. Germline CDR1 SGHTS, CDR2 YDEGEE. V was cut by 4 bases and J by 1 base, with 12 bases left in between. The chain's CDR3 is CASSLYDTSNQPQHF. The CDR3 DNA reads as TGTGCCAGCAGCCTCTATGACACAAGCAATCAGCCCCAGCATTTT.

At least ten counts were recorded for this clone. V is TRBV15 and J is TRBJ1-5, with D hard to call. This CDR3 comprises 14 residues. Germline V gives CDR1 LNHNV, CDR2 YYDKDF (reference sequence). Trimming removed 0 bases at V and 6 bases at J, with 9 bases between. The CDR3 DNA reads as TGTGCCACCAGCAGAGAAGGATGGGCTCAGCCCCAGCATTTT. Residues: CATSREGWAQPQHF.

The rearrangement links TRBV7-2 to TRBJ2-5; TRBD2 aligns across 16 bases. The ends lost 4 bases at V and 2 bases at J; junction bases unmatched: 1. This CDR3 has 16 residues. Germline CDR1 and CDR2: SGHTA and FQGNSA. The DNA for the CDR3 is TGTGCCAGCAGCTCGGGACTAGCGGGGGGGCAAGAGACCCAGTACTTC. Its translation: CASSSGLAGGQETQYF. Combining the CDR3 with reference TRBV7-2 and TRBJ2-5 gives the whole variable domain GAGVSQSPSNKVTEKGKDVELRCDPISGHTALYWYRQSLGQGLEFLIYFQGNSAPDKSGLPSDRFSAERTGGSVSTLTIQRTQQEDSAVYLCASSSGLAGGQETQYFGPGTRLLVL.

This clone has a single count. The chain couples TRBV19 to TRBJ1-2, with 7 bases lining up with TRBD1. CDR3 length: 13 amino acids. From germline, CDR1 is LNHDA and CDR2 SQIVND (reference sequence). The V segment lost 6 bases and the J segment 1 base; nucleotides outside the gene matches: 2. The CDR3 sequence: CASRRDSNYGYTF. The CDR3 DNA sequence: TGTGCCAGTAGGAGGGACAGTAACTATGGCTACACCTTC.

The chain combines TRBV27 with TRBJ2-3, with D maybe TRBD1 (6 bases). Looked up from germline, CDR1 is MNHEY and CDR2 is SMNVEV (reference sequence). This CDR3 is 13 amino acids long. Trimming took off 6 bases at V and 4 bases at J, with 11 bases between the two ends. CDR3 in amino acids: CASRNRASDTQYF. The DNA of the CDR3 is TGTGCCAGCAGGAACAGGGCCTCAGATACGCAGTATTTT.

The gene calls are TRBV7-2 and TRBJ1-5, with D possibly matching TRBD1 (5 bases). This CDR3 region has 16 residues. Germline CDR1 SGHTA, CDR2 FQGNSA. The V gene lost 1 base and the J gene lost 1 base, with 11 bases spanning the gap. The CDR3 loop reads CASSLVARASNQPQHF. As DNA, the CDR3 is TGTGCCAGCAGCTTAGTGGCCAGGGCGAGCAATCAGCCCCAGCATTTT.

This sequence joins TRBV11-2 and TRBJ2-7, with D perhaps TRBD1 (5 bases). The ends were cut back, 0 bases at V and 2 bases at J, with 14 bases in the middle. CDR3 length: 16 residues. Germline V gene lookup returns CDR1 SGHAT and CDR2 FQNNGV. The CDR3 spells CASSLEGSRAPYEQYF. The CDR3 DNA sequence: TGTGCCAGCAGCTTAGAAGGCAGCAGGGCCCCCTACGAGCAGTACTTC.

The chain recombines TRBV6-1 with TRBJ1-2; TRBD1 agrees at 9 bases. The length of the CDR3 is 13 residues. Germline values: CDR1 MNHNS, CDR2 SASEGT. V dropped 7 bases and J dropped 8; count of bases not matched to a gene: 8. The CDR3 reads CASTTGQGDGYTF. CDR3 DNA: TGTGCCAGCACCACGGGACAGGGTGACGGCTACACCTTC.

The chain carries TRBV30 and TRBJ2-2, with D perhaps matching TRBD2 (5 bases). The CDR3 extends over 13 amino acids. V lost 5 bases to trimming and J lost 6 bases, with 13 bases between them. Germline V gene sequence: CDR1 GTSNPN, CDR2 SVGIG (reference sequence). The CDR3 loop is CAWADYTSGELFF. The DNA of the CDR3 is TGTGCCTGGGCAGACTATACCTCCGGGGAGCTGTTTTTT.

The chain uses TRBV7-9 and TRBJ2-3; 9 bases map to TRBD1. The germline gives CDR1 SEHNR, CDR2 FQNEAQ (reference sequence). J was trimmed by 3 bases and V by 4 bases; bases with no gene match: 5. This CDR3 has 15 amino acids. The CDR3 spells CASSSPGTGTDTQYF. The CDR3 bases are TGTGCCAGCAGCTCTCCCGGGACAGGGACAGATACGCAGTATTTT.

The CDR3 is CASSIAGTEAFF. Here the CDR3 DNA reads TGTGCCAGTAGTATAGCGGGTACTGAAGCTTTCTTT. The J gene is TRBJ1-1, the V gene TRBV19, with no clear D. V lost 1 base and J lost 5, with 5 bases in between. CDR1 and CDR2 from the germline V gene are LNHDA and SQIVND (reference sequence). The CDR3 totals 12 residues.

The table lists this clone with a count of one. The CDR3 nucleotides are TGTGCCAGTAGTATCGGGGGACAGCCCCAGCATTTT. Its protein is CASSIGGQPQHF. The chain joins TRBV19 to TRBJ1-5, with D perhaps TRBD1 (5 bases). The V gene lost 3 bases and the J gene lost 7 bases, with 7 bases spanning the gap. Germline CDR1 LNHDA, CDR2 SQIVND (reference sequence). There are 12 residues in the CDR3.

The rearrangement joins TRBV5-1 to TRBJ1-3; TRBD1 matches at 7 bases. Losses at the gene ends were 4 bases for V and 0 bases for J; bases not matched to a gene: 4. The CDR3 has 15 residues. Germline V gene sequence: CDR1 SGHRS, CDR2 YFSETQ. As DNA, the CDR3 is TGCGCCAGCAGCCGGGGACAGATCTCTGGAAACACCATATATTTT. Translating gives CASSRGQISGNTIYF.

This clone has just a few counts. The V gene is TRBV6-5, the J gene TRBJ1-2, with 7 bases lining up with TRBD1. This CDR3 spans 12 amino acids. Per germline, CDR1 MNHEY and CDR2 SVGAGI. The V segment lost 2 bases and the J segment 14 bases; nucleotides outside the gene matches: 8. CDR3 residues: CASSYLGRGKTF. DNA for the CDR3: TGTGCCAGCAGTTACCTCGGCAGGGGGAAGACCTTC.

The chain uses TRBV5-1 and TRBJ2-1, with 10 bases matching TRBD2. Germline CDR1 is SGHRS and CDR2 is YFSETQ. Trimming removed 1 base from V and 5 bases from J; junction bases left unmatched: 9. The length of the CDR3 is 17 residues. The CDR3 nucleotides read TGCGCCAGCAGCTTGTTTCTAGCGGGGGCTCCCAACAATGAGCAGTTCTTC. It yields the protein CASSLFLAGAPNNEQFF. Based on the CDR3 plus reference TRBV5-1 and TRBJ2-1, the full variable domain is KAGVTQTPRYLIKTRGQQVTLSCSPISGHRSVSWYQQTPGQGLQFLFEYFSETQRNKGNFPGRFSGRQFSNSRSEMNVSTLELGDSALYLCASSLFLAGAPNNEQFFGPGTRLTVL.

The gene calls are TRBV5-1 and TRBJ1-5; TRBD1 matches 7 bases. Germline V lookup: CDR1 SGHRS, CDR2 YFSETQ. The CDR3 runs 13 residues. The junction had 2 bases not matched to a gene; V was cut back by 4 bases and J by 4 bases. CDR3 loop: CASSLTGNQPQHF. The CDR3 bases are TGCGCCAGCAGCCTGACAGGGAATCAGCCCCAGCATTTT.

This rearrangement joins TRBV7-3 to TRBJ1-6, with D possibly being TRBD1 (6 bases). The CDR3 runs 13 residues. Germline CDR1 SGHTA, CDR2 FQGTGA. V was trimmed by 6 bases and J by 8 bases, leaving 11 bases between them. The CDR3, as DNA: TGTGCCAGCAGAGAGGGGGTGGATTCACCCCTCCACTTT. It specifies CASREGVDSPLHF.